This T cell receptor (beta chain) is from a study of shared clonotypes between healthy human individuals. The CDR3 has 13 amino acids. The V and J ends lost 2 bases and 2 bases respectively, with 7 bases between them. The germline gives CDR1 SGHNT, CDR2 YYREEE (reference sequence). It was across several immunoSEQ plates that each subset's genomic DNA was evenly split. The protocol was immunoSEQ multiplex PCR, while the TCRdb copy is restricted to in-frame clones and leaves out a portion. The sample lists fewer than 2.5 million clones; 93% were seen once. The study, taken as a whole, reports: Estimated richness was generally greater in naive than memory subsets.

Details on this clone: What it binds is unknown. The same CDR3 is also encoded by other DNA sequences in this sample.

Sequenced input: naive CD4+ T cells from PBMCs. As for subset: CD45RA+ positively selected. The TCR was taken from a man younger than 35 in good health. Some clones in this sample may be carry-over from other donors' samples. V usage is TRBV5-4 and J usage is TRBJ1-2; a possible D gene is TRBD1 (5 bases). This chain's CDR3 is CASSLGENYGYTF. The CDR3 DNA reads TGTGCCAGCAGCTTAGGGGAAAACTATGGCTACACCTTC.